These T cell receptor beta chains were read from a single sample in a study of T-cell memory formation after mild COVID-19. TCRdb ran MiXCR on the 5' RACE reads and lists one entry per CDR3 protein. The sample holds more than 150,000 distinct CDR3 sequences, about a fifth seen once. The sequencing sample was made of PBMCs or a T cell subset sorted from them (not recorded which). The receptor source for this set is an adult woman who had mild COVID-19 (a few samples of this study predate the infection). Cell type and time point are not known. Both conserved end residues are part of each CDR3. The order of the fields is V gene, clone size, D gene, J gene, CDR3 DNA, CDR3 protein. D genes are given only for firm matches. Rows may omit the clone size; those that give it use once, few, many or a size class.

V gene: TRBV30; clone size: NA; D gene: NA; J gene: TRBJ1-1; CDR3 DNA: TGTGCCACACAGGGAACAATGAACACTGAAGCTTTCTTT; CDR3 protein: CATQGTMNTEAFF
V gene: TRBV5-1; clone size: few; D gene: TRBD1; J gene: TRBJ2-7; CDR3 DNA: TGCGCCAGCAGCTTGGGGACAGGGACCTTACTGACCTACGAGCAGTACTTC; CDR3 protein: CASSLGTGTLLTYEQYF
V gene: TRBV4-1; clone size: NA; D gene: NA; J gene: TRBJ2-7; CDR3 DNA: TGCGCCAGCAGTCCACCGGGGGCAACCTACGAGCAGTACTTC; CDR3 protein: CASSPPGATYEQYF
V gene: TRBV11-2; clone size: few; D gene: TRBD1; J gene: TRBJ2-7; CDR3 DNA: TGTGCCAGCAACGAAAACCGGGACAGGGGCTACGAGCAGTACTTC; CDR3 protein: CASNENRDRGYEQYF
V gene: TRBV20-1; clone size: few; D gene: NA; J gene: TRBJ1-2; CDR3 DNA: TGCAGTGCTAGAGATGGGAAGAGTCGCCCCGACTATGGCTACACCTTC; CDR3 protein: CSARDGKSRPDYGYTF
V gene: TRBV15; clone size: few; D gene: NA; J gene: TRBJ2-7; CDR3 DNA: TGTGCCACCAGCAGAGATAGAACAGGGATTTCCTACGAGCAGTACTTC; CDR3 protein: CATSRDRTGISYEQYF
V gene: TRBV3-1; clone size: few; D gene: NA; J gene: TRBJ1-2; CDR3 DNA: TGTGCCAGCAGCCAGGAAACCACCCAAACGACAGGTCAACTTGGCTACACCTTC; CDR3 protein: CASSQETTQTTGQLGYTF
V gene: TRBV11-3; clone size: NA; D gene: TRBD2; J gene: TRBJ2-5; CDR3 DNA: TGTGCCAGCAGCTTAGGAAATAGCGGGGATCAGTACTTC; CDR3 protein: CASSLGNSGDQYF
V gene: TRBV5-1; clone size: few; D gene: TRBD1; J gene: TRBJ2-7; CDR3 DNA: TGCGCCAGCAGGGCGGTGGGACAGGGGGCGGACGAGCAGTACTTC; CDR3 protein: CASRAVGQGADEQYF
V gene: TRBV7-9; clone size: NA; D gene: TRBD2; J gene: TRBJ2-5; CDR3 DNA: TGTGCCAGCAGCTCCCTAGCGGGGGGGTCCCCAGAGACCCAGTACTTC; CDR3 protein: CASSSLAGGSPETQYF
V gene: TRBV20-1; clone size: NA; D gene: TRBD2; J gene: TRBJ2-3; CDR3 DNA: TGCAGTGCTAGAGACTATAGCGGGAGCACAGATACGCAGTATTTT; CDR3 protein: CSARDYSGSTDTQYF
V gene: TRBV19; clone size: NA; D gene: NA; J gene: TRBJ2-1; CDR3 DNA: TGTGCCAGTAGTATTTTGGTAAGCTCCTACAATGAGCAGTTCTTC; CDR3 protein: CASSILVSSYNEQFF
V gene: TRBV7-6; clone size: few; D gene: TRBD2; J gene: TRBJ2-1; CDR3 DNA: TGTGCCAGCAGCTCGTCGTTAGCGGGAGAATCAAATGAGCAGTTCTTC; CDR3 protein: CASSSSLAGESNEQFF
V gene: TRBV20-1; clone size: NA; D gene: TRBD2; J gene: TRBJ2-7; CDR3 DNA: TGCAGTGCCGCGGGACTAGGGAACGAGCAGTACTTC; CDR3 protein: CSAAGLGNEQYF
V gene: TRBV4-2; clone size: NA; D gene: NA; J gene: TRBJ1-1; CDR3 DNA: TGTGCCAGCAGCCAAGTGGAAAGGAAGAACACTGAAGCTTTCTTT; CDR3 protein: CASSQVERKNTEAFF
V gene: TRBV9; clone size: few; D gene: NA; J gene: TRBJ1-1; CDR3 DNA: TGTGCCAGCAGCGTACGGACCGGGGCTGAAGCTTTCTTT; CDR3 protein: CASSVRTGAEAFF
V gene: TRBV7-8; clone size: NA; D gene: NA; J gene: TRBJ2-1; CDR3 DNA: TGTGCCAGCAGCCCGGCGAGTGCTTGGTACAATGAGCAGTTCTTC; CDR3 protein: CASSPASAWYNEQFF
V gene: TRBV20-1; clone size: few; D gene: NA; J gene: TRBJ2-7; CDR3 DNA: TGCAGTGCTAGAGGACTAGAAGGGTCCTACGAGCAGTACTTC; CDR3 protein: CSARGLEGSYEQYF
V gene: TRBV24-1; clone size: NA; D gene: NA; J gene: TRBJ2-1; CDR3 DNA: TGTGCCACCAGTGATTTGCATAGTACGTTCGGTGAGCAGTTCTTC; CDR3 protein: CATSDLHSTFGEQFF
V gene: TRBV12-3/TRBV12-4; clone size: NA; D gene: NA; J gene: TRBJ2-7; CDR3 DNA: TGTGCCAGCAGTTCGGCGGCGGGAAGGGACGAGCAGTACTTC; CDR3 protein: CASSSAAGRDEQYF
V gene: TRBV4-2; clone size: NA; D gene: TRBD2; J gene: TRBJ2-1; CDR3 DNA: TGTGCCAGCAGCCAAGATCCGACTAGCGGGATTTCCTACAATGAGCAGTTCTTC; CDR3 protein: CASSQDPTSGISYNEQFF
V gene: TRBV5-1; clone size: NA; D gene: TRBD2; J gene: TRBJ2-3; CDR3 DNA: TGCGCCAGCAGCCGACTAGCGGGGGGAGATACGCAGTATTTT; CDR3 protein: CASSRLAGGDTQYF
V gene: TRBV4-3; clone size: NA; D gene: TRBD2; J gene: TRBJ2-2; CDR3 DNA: TGCGCCAGCAGCCAACAGATAGCGGGAGGGCTCACCGGGGAGCTGTTTTTT; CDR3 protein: CASSQQIAGGLTGELFF
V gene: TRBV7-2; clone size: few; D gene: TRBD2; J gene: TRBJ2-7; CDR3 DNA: TGTGCCAGCAGCCCCTGGGCTAGCGGGGACGAGCAGTACTTC; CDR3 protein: CASSPWASGDEQYF
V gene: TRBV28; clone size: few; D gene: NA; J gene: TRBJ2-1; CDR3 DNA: TGTGCCAGCAGTATATTTCAGGGGACCGTCCAGATCTTC; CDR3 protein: CASSIFQGTVQIF
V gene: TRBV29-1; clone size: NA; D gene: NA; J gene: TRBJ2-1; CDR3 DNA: TGCAGCGTTGAATGGCAAGAGCTTCTCGCCAATGAGCAGTTCTTC; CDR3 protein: CSVEWQELLANEQFF
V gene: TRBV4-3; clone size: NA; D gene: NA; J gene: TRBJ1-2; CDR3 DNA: TGCGCCAGCAGCCACCAAAGCCCCCAGGGCGGCTACACCTTC; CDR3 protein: CASSHQSPQGGYTF
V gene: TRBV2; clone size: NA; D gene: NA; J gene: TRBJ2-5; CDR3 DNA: TGTGCCAGCAGTGAGGAAAGCGGGGAGACCCAGTACTTC; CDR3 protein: CASSEESGETQYF
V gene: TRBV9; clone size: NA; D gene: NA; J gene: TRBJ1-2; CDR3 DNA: TGTGCCAGCAGCGTAGTCGTCCAGGGTCTCGGTGGCTACACCTTC; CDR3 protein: CASSVVVQGLGGYTF
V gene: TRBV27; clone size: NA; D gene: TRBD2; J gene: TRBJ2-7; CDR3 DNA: TGTGCCAGCAGTTTATTTGGGACTAGCGGGGGAACTACCTACGAGCAGTACTTC; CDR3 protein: CASSLFGTSGGTTYEQYF
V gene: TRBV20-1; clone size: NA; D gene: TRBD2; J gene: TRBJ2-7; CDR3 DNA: TGCAGTAGCCGGACTAGCGGCGAGCAGTACTTC; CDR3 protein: CSSRTSGEQYF
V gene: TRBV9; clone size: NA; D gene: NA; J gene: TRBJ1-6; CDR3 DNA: TGTGCCAGCAGCGTAGAGTTGGGAAATTCACCCCTCCACTTT; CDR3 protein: CASSVELGNSPLHF
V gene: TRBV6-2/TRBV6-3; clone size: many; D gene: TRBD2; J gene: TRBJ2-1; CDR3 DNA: TGTGCCAGCAGTCCAGAAACCCTAGCGGGAGGGCCGAATGAGCAGTTCTTC; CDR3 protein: CASSPETLAGGPNEQFF
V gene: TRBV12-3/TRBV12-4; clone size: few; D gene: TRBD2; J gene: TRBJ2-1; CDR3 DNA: TGTGCCAGCAGTTGGACCCAGCGGGGTTTCAATGAGCAGTTCTTC; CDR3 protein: CASSWTQRGFNEQFF
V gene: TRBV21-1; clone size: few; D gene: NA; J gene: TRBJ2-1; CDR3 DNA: TGTGCCAGCAGCAAAGCTTGGGAGAAGGATGAGCAGTTCTTC; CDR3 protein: CASSKAWEKDEQFF
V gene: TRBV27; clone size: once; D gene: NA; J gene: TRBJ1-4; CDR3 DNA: TGTGCCAGGGCGGATGAAAAACTGTTTTTT; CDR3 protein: CARADEKLFF
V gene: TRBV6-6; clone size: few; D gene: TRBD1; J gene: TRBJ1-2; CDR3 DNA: TGTGCCAGCAGTTACACGGGACAGGGGACCTATGGCTACACCTTC; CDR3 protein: CASSYTGQGTYGYTF
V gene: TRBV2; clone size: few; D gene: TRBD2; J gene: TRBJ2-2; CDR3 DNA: TGTGCCATTTTAGCGGGCCCGAACACCGGGGAGCTGTTTTTT; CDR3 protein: CAILAGPNTGELFF
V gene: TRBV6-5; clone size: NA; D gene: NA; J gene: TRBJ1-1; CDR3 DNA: TGTGCCAGCAGTTACTCGGGCTTCGCGGAGACTGAAGCTTTCTTT; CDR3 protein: CASSYSGFAETEAFF
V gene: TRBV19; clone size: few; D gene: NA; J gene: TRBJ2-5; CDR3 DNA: TGTGCCACTTCCCCGTTTGACAGCCGCACAGAGACCCAGTACTTC; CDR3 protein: CATSPFDSRTETQYF
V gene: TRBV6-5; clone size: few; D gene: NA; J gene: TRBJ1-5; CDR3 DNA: TGTGCCAGCAGTTACTCGACACCAAATACGGGTCAGCCCCAGCATTTT; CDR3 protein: CASSYSTPNTGQPQHF
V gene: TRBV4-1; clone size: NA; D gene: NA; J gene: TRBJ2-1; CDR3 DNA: TGCGCCAGCAGCCAAGGGAGGGGGGGGTCTCCTCAAGAGCAGTTCTTC; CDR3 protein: CASSQGRGGSPQEQFF
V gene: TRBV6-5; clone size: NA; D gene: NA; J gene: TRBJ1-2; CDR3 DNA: TGTGCCAGCAGTTACGGTCCGATGGGCTACACCTTC; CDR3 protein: CASSYGPMGYTF